This T cell receptor (beta chain) was recovered during a study of CD8+CD57+ T cells in acquired aplastic anemia. Study details: Sorted CD4+ and CD8+ cell DNA averaged approximately 3.2 ug.

The ends were cut back, 0 bases at V and 5 bases at J, with 3 bases in the middle. This CDR3 has 12 amino acids. Germline CDR1 SGHRS, CDR2 YFSETQ. There are a few counts of this clonotype. CD8+CD57+ cell expansion, shown by flow cytometry, had occurred in the patients selected for sequencing. Genomic DNA provided the template from which TCR beta VDJ and CDR3 profiles were obtained. TCRdb passed the reads through MiXCR, listing each CDR3 protein once. The table has tens of thousands of distinct CDR3 sequences, about three quarters seen once; the top ten hold 70% to 90%. This TCR derives from a human donor with aplastic anemia. Specimen: sorted CD4+, CD8+, or CD8+CD57+ T cells (not recorded which) from PBMCs. The chain joins TRBV5-1 to TRBJ2-1, with no clear D. CDR3 residues: CASSLGNNEQFF. The CDR3 region has the DNA TGCGCCAGCAGCTTGGGGAACAATGAGCAGTTCTTC.